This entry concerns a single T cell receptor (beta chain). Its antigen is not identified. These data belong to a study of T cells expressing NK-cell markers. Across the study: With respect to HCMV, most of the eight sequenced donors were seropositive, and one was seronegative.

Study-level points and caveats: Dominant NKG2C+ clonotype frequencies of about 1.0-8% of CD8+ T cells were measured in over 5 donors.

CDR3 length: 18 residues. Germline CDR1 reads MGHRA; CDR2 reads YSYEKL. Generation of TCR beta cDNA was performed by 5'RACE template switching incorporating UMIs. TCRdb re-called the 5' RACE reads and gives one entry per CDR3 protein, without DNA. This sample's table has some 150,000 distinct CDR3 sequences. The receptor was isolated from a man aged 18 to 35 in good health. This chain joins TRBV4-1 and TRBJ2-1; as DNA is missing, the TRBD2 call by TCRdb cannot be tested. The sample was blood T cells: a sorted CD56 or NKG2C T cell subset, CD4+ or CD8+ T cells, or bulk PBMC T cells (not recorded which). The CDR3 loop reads CASSQDGSSLGSYNEQFF.